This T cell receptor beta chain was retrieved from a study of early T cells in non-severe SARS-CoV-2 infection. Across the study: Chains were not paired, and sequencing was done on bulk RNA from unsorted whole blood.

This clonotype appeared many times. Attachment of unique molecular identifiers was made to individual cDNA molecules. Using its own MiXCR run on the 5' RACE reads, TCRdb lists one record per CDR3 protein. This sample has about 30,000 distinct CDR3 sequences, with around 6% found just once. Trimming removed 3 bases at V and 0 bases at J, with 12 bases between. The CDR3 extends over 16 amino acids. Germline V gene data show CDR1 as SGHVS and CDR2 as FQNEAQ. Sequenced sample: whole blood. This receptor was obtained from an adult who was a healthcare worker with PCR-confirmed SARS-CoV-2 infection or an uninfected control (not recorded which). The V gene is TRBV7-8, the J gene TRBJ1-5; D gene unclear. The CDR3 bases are TGTGCCAGCAGCTTTTTTAGCCTTAATAGCAATCAGCCCCAGCATTTT. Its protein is CASSFFSLNSNQPQHF.